This T cell receptor beta chain appears in the sequencing data of a study of Ad26.COV2.S vaccination and SARS-CoV-2 variants. Study-level background: Participants got Ad26.COV2.S intramuscularly, once or twice 56 days apart.

TCRdb keeps only in-frame clones here, not all; method: immunoSEQ multiplex PCR. The repertoire holds 300,000 to 500,000 clones, with around 85% as singletons. General study points: Spike-specific responses of CD8+ and CD4+ T cells were reported to display substantial breadth after vaccination. Researchers reported similar non-spike TCR breadth in vaccine and placebo recipients.

With 6 bases clipped from V and 7 bases from J, the junction kept 5 bases outside the gene matches. Looked up from germline, CDR1 is MRHNA and CDR2 is SNTAGT. The CDR3 covers 13 residues. Treatment noted: roughly 19 received Ad26.COV2.S at low or high dose, single or two shots; several received placebo; per-sample allocation not given. Vaccine and placebo recipients were sampled on day 63 after the first injection. Spike of the Wuhan-strain SARS-CoV-2 was expressed by an Ad26 vector, which formed the vaccine. About this clone itself: Its antigen remains unknown.

The gene calls are TRBV6-4 and TRBJ1-4, with 7 bases fitting TRBD1. The specimen was peripheral blood, collected in a trial of Ad26.COV2.S vaccine versus placebo. The receptor comes from a person between 18 and 59 years old who received the Ad26.COV2.S COVID-19 vaccine or a placebo. CDR3 in amino acids: CASSDRVGEKLFF. CDR3 sequence (DNA): TGTGCCAGCAGCGACAGGGTTGGTGAAAAACTGTTTTTT.